These T cell receptor beta chains were read from a single sample in a study of cytomegalovirus exposure and HLA in healthy donors. This table comes from immunoSEQ multiplex PCR, and its TCRdb copy is limited to in-frame clones, with some not included. The sample yields around 110,000 clones, 81% seen once. Sequenced material: PBMCs. These receptor sequences come from a woman aged 30 to 39 in good health and CMV-seronegative. Both conserved end residues are part of each CDR3. The D gene is left open where the match is weak. Clone size appears in some rows only: once, few, many, or a class for an expanded clone.

v_gene: TRBV5-1; d_gene: TRBD2; j_gene: TRBJ2-7; abundance: NA; CDR3nt: TGCGCCAGCAGCTTGATCGCTAGCGGGAGCTCTTCCGAGCAGTACTTC; CDR3aa: CASSLIASGSSSEQYF
v_gene: TRBV28; d_gene: NA; j_gene: TRBJ1-1; abundance: NA; CDR3nt: TGTGCCAGCAGTTATAGGGACTCCTCGGGCGCTGAAGCTTTCTTT; CDR3aa: CASSYRDSSGAEAFF
v_gene: TRBV9; d_gene: NA; j_gene: TRBJ2-7; abundance: NA; CDR3nt: TGTGCCAGCAGCGTAGGGTACGGGACCTACGAGCAGTACTTC; CDR3aa: CASSVGYGTYEQYF
v_gene: TRBV20-1; d_gene: NA; j_gene: TRBJ2-5; abundance: once; CDR3nt: TGCACGACAGGACCCCAAGAGACCCAGTACTTC; CDR3aa: CTTGPQETQYF
v_gene: TRBV10-3; d_gene: NA; j_gene: TRBJ1-1; abundance: NA; CDR3nt: TGCGCCATCAGTGAGTCGAACGGGGGGTGGACTGAAGCTTTCTTT; CDR3aa: CAISESNGGWTEAFF
v_gene: TRBV4-3; d_gene: NA; j_gene: TRBJ2-7; abundance: once; CDR3nt: TGCGCCAGCAGCCAAGCGCAGGGCTACGAGCAGTACTTC; CDR3aa: CASSQAQGYEQYF
v_gene: TRBV5-6; d_gene: NA; j_gene: TRBJ1-4; abundance: NA; CDR3nt: TGTGCCAGCAGCTTTGGGCCGAATAATGAAAAACTGTTTTTT; CDR3aa: CASSFGPNNEKLFF
v_gene: TRBV5-6; d_gene: NA; j_gene: TRBJ2-5; abundance: once; CDR3nt: TGTGCCAGCAGCTTGCCAGGACGGGGGAGGGAGACCCAGTACTTC; CDR3aa: CASSLPGRGRETQYF
v_gene: TRBV6-4; d_gene: TRBD2; j_gene: TRBJ2-2; abundance: NA; CDR3nt: TGTGCCAGCAGTGCCCGGGGAGGGATTGGTGATTACACCGGGGAGCTGTTTTTT; CDR3aa: CASSARGGIGDYTGELFF
v_gene: TRBV19; d_gene: NA; j_gene: TRBJ2-7; abundance: NA; CDR3nt: TGTGCCAGTAGTATAAGGTCAGGGTTCGGCGAGCAGTACTTC; CDR3aa: CASSIRSGFGEQYF
v_gene: TRBV5-1; d_gene: NA; j_gene: TRBJ2-7; abundance: NA; CDR3nt: TGCGCCAGCAGCTCTCAGGCGACAAACGAGCAGTACTTC; CDR3aa: CASSSQATNEQYF
v_gene: TRBV27; d_gene: NA; j_gene: TRBJ2-3; abundance: NA; CDR3nt: TGTGCCAGCAGCCTCCAGGGCAACACAGATACGCAGTATTTT; CDR3aa: CASSLQGNTDTQYF
v_gene: TRBV4-3; d_gene: TRBD1; j_gene: TRBJ1-3; abundance: once; CDR3nt: TGCGCCAGCAGCCAAGAACTGACAGGGGGCTCTGGAAACACCATATATTTT; CDR3aa: CASSQELTGGSGNTIYF
v_gene: TRBV2; d_gene: NA; j_gene: TRBJ2-7; abundance: few; CDR3nt: TGTGCCAGCAACTCAAAAGTCTGGGAGCAGTACTTC; CDR3aa: CASNSKVWEQYF
v_gene: TRBV28; d_gene: TRBD2; j_gene: TRBJ2-7; abundance: NA; CDR3nt: TGTGCCAGCAGACGTAGCGGGAGTAGGTACGAGCAGTACTTC; CDR3aa: CASRRSGSRYEQYF
v_gene: TRBV28; d_gene: TRBD1; j_gene: TRBJ2-5; abundance: NA; CDR3nt: TGTGCCAGCAGCCTGACCACCGGGACAGAAGAGACCCAGTACTTC; CDR3aa: CASSLTTGTEETQYF
v_gene: TRBV28; d_gene: TRBD1; j_gene: TRBJ1-5; abundance: once; CDR3nt: TGTGCCAGCTCCACTTTACAGGGGTATCAGCCCCAGCATTTT; CDR3aa: CASSTLQGYQPQHF
v_gene: TRBV18; d_gene: NA; j_gene: TRBJ1-1; abundance: once; CDR3nt: TGTGCCAGCTCACCAGCAGGGATCACTGAAGCTTTCTTT; CDR3aa: CASSPAGITEAFF
v_gene: TRBV5-1; d_gene: TRBD2; j_gene: TRBJ2-7; abundance: NA; CDR3nt: TGCGCCAGCAGCTTCCGAGGACTAGCGGGAGATTATCCCGCCTACGAGCAGTACTTC; CDR3aa: CASSFRGLAGDYPAYEQYF
v_gene: TRBV6-1; d_gene: NA; j_gene: TRBJ1-5; abundance: NA; CDR3nt: TGTGCCAGCAGTGGTCCGTATAGCAATCAGCCCCAGCATTTT; CDR3aa: CASSGPYSNQPQHF
v_gene: TRBV7-6; d_gene: TRBD2; j_gene: TRBJ2-3; abundance: NA; CDR3nt: TGTGCCAGCATCCTTCGGGAGGGAGATACGCAGTATTTT; CDR3aa: CASILREGDTQYF
v_gene: TRBV21-1; d_gene: NA; j_gene: TRBJ2-7; abundance: few; CDR3nt: TGTGCCGGGCTAGCCTCGGCCTACGAGCAGTACTTC; CDR3aa: CAGLASAYEQYF
v_gene: TRBV6-5; d_gene: TRBD1; j_gene: TRBJ2-1; abundance: NA; CDR3nt: TGTGCCAGCAGGGATCCCGGGACAGGGGTGAATGAGCAGTTCTTC; CDR3aa: CASRDPGTGVNEQFF
v_gene: TRBV20-1; d_gene: NA; j_gene: TRBJ2-3; abundance: NA; CDR3nt: TGCAGTGCCAGGAAAAATACGCAGTATTTT; CDR3aa: CSARKNTQYF
v_gene: TRBV10-1; d_gene: TRBD2; j_gene: TRBJ2-1; abundance: few; CDR3nt: TGCGCCAGCAGTGAGAGAACGGGAGGGAACAATGAGCAGTTCTTC; CDR3aa: CASSERTGGNNEQFF
v_gene: TRBV6-1; d_gene: NA; j_gene: TRBJ2-1; abundance: NA; CDR3nt: TGTGCCAGCAGTGAGCGCTGGGGCAGTGAGCAGTTCTTC; CDR3aa: CASSERWGSEQFF
v_gene: TRBV28; d_gene: NA; j_gene: TRBJ2-7; abundance: NA; CDR3nt: TGTGCCAGCAGTTTAACTATATATACTTACGAGCAGTACTTC; CDR3aa: CASSLTIYTYEQYF
v_gene: TRBV18; d_gene: NA; j_gene: TRBJ1-1; abundance: NA; CDR3nt: TGTGCCAGCTCACCCGGAGACACTGAAGCTTTCTTT; CDR3aa: CASSPGDTEAFF
v_gene: TRBV11-1; d_gene: TRBD2; j_gene: TRBJ2-7; abundance: NA; CDR3nt: TGTGCCAGCAGCCAACCGCGACTAGCGGGAAGTCTGGGGTCCTACGAGCAGTACTTC; CDR3aa: CASSQPRLAGSLGSYEQYF
v_gene: TRBV6-5; d_gene: TRBD1; j_gene: TRBJ2-1; abundance: NA; CDR3nt: TGTGCCTACAGGGGGGACAGTGGATCCTACAATGAGCAGTTCTTC; CDR3aa: CAYRGDSGSYNEQFF
v_gene: TRBV6-6; d_gene: NA; j_gene: TRBJ1-3; abundance: NA; CDR3nt: TGTGCCAGCAGCCCGGGGGGGAGTTCTGGAAACACCATATATTTT; CDR3aa: CASSPGGSSGNTIYF
v_gene: TRBV7-2; d_gene: TRBD2; j_gene: TRBJ2-3; abundance: NA; CDR3nt: TGTGCCAGCAGCTTAGCAGCGGCGGGAGGGGGTGTAGATACGCAGTATTTT; CDR3aa: CASSLAAAGGGVDTQYF
v_gene: TRBV4-3; d_gene: NA; j_gene: TRBJ2-3; abundance: few; CDR3nt: TGCGCCAGCAGCCAAGGGATCGGCGGCACAAACCTTGAGATGTGGACAGATACGCAGTATTTT; CDR3aa: CASSQGIGGTNLEMWTDTQYF
v_gene: TRBV6-5; d_gene: NA; j_gene: TRBJ2-7; abundance: once; CDR3nt: TGTGCCAGCAGTTACGAGGCTAGGAACGAGCAGTACTTC; CDR3aa: CASSYEARNEQYF
v_gene: TRBV4-1; d_gene: TRBD2; j_gene: TRBJ2-3; abundance: NA; CDR3nt: TGCGCCAGCAGGCGGACTAGCGGGAGTGTTTCAGATACGCAGTATTTT; CDR3aa: CASRRTSGSVSDTQYF
v_gene: TRBV18; d_gene: NA; j_gene: TRBJ2-7; abundance: once; CDR3nt: TGTGCCAGCTCACCACGGTTTACCGGGAGCGGCGAGCAGTACTTC; CDR3aa: CASSPRFTGSGEQYF
v_gene: TRBV6-1; d_gene: NA; j_gene: TRBJ2-7; abundance: once; CDR3nt: TGTGCCAGCAGTGAATCCCTGTCCTACGAGCAGTACTTC; CDR3aa: CASSESLSYEQYF
v_gene: TRBV9; d_gene: TRBD2; j_gene: TRBJ2-2; abundance: NA; CDR3nt: TGTGCCAGCAGCTTCAACCGGGCTAGCGGGAGGGGCGGGGAGCTGTTTTTT; CDR3aa: CASSFNRASGRGGELFF
v_gene: TRBV6-6; d_gene: TRBD1; j_gene: TRBJ1-1; abundance: NA; CDR3nt: TGTGCCAGCAGTCCCGGGACAGGGGAGGGGAACACTGAAGCTTTCTTT; CDR3aa: CASSPGTGEGNTEAFF
v_gene: TRBV19; d_gene: NA; j_gene: TRBJ2-3; abundance: NA; CDR3nt: TGTGCCAGTAAGGGGACAGATACGCAGTATTTT; CDR3aa: CASKGTDTQYF
v_gene: TRBV10-3; d_gene: NA; j_gene: TRBJ1-1; abundance: NA; CDR3nt: TGTGCCATCAGCCCGACAGCCTTGAACACTGAAGCTTTCTTT; CDR3aa: CAISPTALNTEAFF
v_gene: TRBV27; d_gene: TRBD2; j_gene: TRBJ2-7; abundance: NA; CDR3nt: TGTGCCAGCAGTTTACGCGGCCTTGGACTAGCGGGAAACGAGCAGTACTTC; CDR3aa: CASSLRGLGLAGNEQYF
v_gene: TRBV18; d_gene: TRBD1; j_gene: TRBJ1-3; abundance: NA; CDR3nt: TGTGCCAGCTCACCATTACAGGGGGCAAGGGCAGGAAACACCATATATTTT; CDR3aa: CASSPLQGARAGNTIYF
v_gene: TRBV27; d_gene: TRBD1; j_gene: TRBJ1-5; abundance: NA; CDR3nt: TGTGCCAGCAGTTTAGGTACAGGGGGTGGCCAGCCCCAGCATTTT; CDR3aa: CASSLGTGGGQPQHF
v_gene: TRBV7-8; d_gene: NA; j_gene: TRBJ1-6; abundance: NA; CDR3nt: TGTGCCAGCAGCCCAGGGCTTGGTTCACCCCTCCACTTT; CDR3aa: CASSPGLGSPLHF
v_gene: TRBV5-6; d_gene: NA; j_gene: TRBJ2-1; abundance: once; CDR3nt: TGTGCCAGCAGCTCTGCAGGGTACAATGAGCAGTTCTTC; CDR3aa: CASSSAGYNEQFF
v_gene: TRBV28; d_gene: TRBD1; j_gene: TRBJ2-7; abundance: NA; CDR3nt: TGTGCCAGCATTTCTGCCGGGACAGGGGGATACTACGAGCAGTACTTC; CDR3aa: CASISAGTGGYYEQYF
v_gene: TRBV10-3; d_gene: TRBD1; j_gene: TRBJ2-3; abundance: NA; CDR3nt: TGTGCCATCGAGGGACAGAACACAGATACGCAGTATTTT; CDR3aa: CAIEGQNTDTQYF
v_gene: TRBV11-2; d_gene: NA; j_gene: TRBJ2-1; abundance: NA; CDR3nt: TGTGCCAGCAGCTTAGATGGAGGGAGTGGTAATGAGCAGTTCTTC; CDR3aa: CASSLDGGSGNEQFF
v_gene: TRBV5-1; d_gene: NA; j_gene: TRBJ2-7; abundance: NA; CDR3nt: TGCGCCAGCAGGAGAGGTCGGGAAACCTACGAGCAGTACTTC; CDR3aa: CASRRGRETYEQYF
v_gene: TRBV6-1; d_gene: NA; j_gene: TRBJ2-2; abundance: NA; CDR3nt: TGTGCCAGCAGTGAAATGGTACAGGGTGTGGGGTACACCGGGGAGCTGTTTTTT; CDR3aa: CASSEMVQGVGYTGELFF
v_gene: TRBV29-1; d_gene: TRBD1; j_gene: TRBJ2-7; abundance: NA; CDR3nt: TGCAGCGTTGAAGGAACCCCGGGACAGGGGTTCCACGAGCAGTACTTC; CDR3aa: CSVEGTPGQGFHEQYF
v_gene: TRBV19; d_gene: TRBD2; j_gene: TRBJ2-1; abundance: NA; CDR3nt: TGTGCCAGTAGTCTCGGGAGGAACTCCTACAATGAGCAGTTCTTC; CDR3aa: CASSLGRNSYNEQFF